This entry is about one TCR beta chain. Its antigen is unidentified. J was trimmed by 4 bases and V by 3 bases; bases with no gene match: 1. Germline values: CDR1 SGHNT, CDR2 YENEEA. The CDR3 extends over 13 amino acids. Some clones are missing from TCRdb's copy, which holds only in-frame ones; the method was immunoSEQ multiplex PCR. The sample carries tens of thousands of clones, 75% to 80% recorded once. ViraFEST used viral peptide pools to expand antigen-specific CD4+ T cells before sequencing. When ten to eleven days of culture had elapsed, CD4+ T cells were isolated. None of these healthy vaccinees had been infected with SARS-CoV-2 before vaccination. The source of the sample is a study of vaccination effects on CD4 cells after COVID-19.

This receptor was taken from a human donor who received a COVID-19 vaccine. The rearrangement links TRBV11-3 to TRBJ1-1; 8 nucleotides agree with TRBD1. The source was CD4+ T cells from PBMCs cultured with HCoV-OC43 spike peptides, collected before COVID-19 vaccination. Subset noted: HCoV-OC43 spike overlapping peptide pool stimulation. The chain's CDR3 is CASSLTGVTEAFF. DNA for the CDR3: TGTGCCAGCAGCTTGACAGGGGTCACTGAAGCTTTCTTT.